The present entry profiles one TCR beta chain with its context. These data are taken from a study of blood T cell repertoires in COVID-19. Study information: In each case, the material was cDNA or gDNA derived from T cells, B-cell-depleted T cells, or PBMCs.

Here immunoSEQ multiplex PCR was the method, and the copy in TCRdb shows in-frame clones only, minus some. The sample carries around 330,000 clones, around nine tenths recorded once. The V end lost 3 bases, the J end lost 3 bases, and 15 bases lay between the germline ends. Germline loops: CDR1 MDHEN, CDR2 SYDVKM. CDR3 length equals 15 residues. Recruits, aged 18 to 89 years, lived in 25 or so US areas. Cohort assignment relied on participant-reported clinical history. Sequencing input: PBMCs or T cells enriched from blood (not recorded which). This TCR derives from a man aged 60-69 years who had recovered from COVID-19. This chain uses TRBV28 with TRBJ2-7; possibly TRBD1 for D (7 bases). Written as DNA, the CDR3 is TGTGCCAGCAGTTTGCGGGACAGCCCCGGCTACGAGCAGTACTTC. Translated: CASSLRDSPGYEQYF.